The rows below give T cell receptor beta chains drawn from one sample of a study of shared clonotypes between healthy human individuals. Assay: immunoSEQ multiplex PCR; the TCRdb copy retains only in-frame clones and omits some. Of over 1.4 million clones in the sample, roughly 97% are singletons; the top ten hold 1% to 1.5%. Sequencing was carried out using naive CD4+ T cells sorted from blood. The receptor set was obtained from a man aged 25 to 40 in good health. Both conserved end residues are trimmed from each CDR3.

SGGQGVYEQY | TRBV29-1
ANLSGRSPGSSYNEQF | TRBV10-3
ASSLGLAGMEYADEQY | TRBV7-2
ASRGTGDGNQPQH | TRBV19
ASSSHAQGVGTEAF | TRBV7-2
ASSRPGQPNYGYT | TRBV19
ASSVGLDQPQH | TRBV9
ASSLWQGAGGELF | TRBV7-6
ASSLVWDRGNQPQH | TRBV7-2
ASSVLAGTDTQY | TRBV2
ASSLRERELYNEQF | TRBV7-9
ASRPSGLLSNEQY | TRBV5-6
AWSSGGDQPQH | TRBV30
ASSLQGHNNEQF | TRBV9
ATSRDRASGSSYTQY | TRBV15
ASSYSVRGWDTEAF | TRBV6-6
ASSLDFFRGSRSTDTQY | TRBV5-1
ASSRASGLQNEQF | TRBV11-2
ASSGAVRENTQY | TRBV5-1
ASSPGRTVNEQF | TRBV7-3
ASSPLGQNTGELF | TRBV18
ASHSTGPGNYGYT | TRBV28
ASSLRQGYFYGYT | TRBV28
ASGRSVQETQY | TRBV12-5
ASSYRTGNTYTEAF | TRBV11-2
ASSWGPGLARPSTIQETQY | TRBV28
ASHRDRVPYEQY | TRBV6-5
ASSQGSANEKLF | TRBV18
ASSEWRGDGELF | TRBV10-1
ASSEGQGLGTQY | TRBV9
ASSGRALAGVTGELF | TRBV9
ASSWQGFDQPQH | TRBV2
ASSWTSVEF | TRBV5-5
ASSLSGQGARETQY | TRBV9
ASSLQGPDTEAF | TRBV2
ASSPSGRMNTEAF | TRBV7-2
ASSDWGKDYNEQF | TRBV6-1
ASSQDQLAGATDTQY | TRBV18
ASRFSGSPPYEQY | TRBV5-1
ATRRSSGSSYYNEQF | TRBV15
AGTVAGDDEQF | TRBV2
ASSSGTGNTGELF | TRBV5-1
ASSIGRRTDTQY | TRBV19
ASTHYRDSPGELF | TRBV6-6
ASSVGTVFRNQPQH | TRBV6-6
ASTYGGNRNQPQH | TRBV19
AWSVIGTGSYEQY | TRBV30
ASSPAGGLN | TRBV7-9
ASSQFSGGQGYIETQY | TRBV4-1
ASSPHFAGKETQY | TRBV19
ASSQTGAGAETQY | TRBV7-9
ASVGQGPYNEQF | TRBV28
ASSSSASGTISSQETQY | TRBV7-9
ASSSLGGSIYEQF | TRBV5-6
ASSPPTGAIDEQY | TRBV5-1
ASSQGRGRYEQY | TRBV4-3
ASSPRTVTGELF | TRBV11-3